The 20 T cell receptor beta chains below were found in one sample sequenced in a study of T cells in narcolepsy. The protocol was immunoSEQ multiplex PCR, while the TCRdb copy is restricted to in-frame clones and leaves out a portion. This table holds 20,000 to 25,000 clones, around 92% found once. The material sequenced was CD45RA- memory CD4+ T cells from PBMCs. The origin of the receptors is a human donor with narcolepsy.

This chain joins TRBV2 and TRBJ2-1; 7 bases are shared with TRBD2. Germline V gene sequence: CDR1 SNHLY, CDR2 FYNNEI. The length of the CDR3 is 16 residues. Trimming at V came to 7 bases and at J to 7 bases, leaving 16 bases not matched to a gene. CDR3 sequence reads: CASKEDLGGSMNEQFF. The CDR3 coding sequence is TGTGCCAGCAAAGAAGACCTCGGCGGGAGTATGAATGAGCAGTTCTTC.

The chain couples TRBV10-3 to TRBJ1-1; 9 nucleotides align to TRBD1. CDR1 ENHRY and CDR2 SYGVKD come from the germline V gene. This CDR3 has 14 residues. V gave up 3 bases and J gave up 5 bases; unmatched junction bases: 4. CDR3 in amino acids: CAISEGQGYTEAFF. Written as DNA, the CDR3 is TGTGCCATCAGTGAAGGACAGGGGTATACTGAAGCTTTCTTT.

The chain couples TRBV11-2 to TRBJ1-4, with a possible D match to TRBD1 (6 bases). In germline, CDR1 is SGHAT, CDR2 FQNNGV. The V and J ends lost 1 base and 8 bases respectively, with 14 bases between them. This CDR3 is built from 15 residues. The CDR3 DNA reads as TGTGCCAGCAGCTTAGGGGACCCAGGGGAAGAAAAACTGTTTTTT. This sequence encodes CASSLGDPGEEKLFF.

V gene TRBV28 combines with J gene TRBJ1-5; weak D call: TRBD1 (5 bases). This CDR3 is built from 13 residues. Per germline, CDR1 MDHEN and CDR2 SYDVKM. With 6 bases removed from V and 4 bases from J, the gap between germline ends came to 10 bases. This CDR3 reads CASSRRGNQPQHF. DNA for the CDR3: TGTGCCAGCAGCCGGAGGGGTAATCAGCCCCAGCATTTT.

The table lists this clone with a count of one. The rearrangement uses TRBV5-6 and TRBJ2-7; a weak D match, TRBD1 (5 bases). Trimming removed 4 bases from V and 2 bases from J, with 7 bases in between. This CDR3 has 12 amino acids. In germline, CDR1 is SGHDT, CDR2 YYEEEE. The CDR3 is CASSMGPYEQYF. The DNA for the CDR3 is TGTGCCAGCAGCATGGGGCCCTACGAGCAGTACTTC.

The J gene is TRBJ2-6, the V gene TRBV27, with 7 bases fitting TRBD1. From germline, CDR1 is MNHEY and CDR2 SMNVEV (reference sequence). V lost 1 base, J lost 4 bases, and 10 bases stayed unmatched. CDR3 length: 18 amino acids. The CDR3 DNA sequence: TGTGCCAGCAGTTTATTAGCCAACAGGGGAACCGGGGCCAACGTCCTGACTTTC. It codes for CASSLLANRGTGANVLTF. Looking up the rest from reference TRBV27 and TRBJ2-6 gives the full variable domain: EAQVTQNPRYLITVTGKKLTVTCSQNMNHEYMSWYRQDPGLGLRQIYYSMNVEVTDKGDVPEGYKVSRKEKRNFPLILESPSPNQTSLYFCASSLLANRGTGANVLTFGAGSRLTVL.

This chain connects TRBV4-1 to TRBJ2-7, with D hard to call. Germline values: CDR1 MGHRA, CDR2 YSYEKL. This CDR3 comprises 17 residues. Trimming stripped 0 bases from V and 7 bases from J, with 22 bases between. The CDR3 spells CASSQEWPVPYPREQYF. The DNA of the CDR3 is TGCGCCAGCAGCCAAGAATGGCCCGTCCCCTACCCTCGGGAGCAGTACTTC.

CDR3 DNA: TGTGCCAGCAGCGTAAACAGGGGAGAAGGCTACACCTTC. Translated, it gives CASSVNRGEGYTF. The chain uses TRBV9 and TRBJ1-2, with 7 bases matching TRBD1. V trimming: 1 base; J trimming: 8 bases; junction bases outside the gene matches: 5. The CDR3 spans 13 residues. The germline V gene has CDR1 SGDLS and CDR2 YYNGEE. The full variable domain, its missing parts supplied by reference TRBV9 and TRBJ1-2, is DSGVTQTPKHLITATGQRVTLRCSPRSGDLSVYWYQQSLDQGLQFLIQYYNGEERAKGNILERFSAQQFPDLHSELNLSSLELGDSALYFCASSVNRGEGYTFGSGTRLTVV.

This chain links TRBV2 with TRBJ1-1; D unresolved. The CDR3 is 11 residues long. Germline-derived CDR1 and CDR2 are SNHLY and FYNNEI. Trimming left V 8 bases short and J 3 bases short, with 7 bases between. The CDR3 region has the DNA TGTGCCAGCGGTTGGTACACTGAAGCTTTCTTT. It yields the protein CASGWYTEAFF.

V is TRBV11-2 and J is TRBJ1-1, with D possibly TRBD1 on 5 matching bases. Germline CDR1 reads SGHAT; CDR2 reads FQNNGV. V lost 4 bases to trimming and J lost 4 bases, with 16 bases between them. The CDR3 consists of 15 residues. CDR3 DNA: TGTGCCAGCAGCTCGTCCACTGGGGCGCCCACTGAAGCTTTCTTT. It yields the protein CASSSSTGAPTEAFF.

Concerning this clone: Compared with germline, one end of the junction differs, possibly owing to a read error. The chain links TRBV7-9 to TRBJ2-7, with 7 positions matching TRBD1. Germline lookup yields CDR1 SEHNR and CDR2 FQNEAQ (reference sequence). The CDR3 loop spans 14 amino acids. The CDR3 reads CASSLWKGAYERYF. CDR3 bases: TGTGCCAGCAGCTTATGGAAGGGGGCCTACGAGCGGTACTTC.

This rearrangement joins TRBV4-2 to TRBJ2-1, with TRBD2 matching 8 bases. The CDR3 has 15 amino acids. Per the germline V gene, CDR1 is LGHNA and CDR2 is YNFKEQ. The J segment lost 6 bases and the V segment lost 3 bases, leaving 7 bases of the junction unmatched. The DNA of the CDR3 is TGTGCCAGCAGCCATAGGGCTAGCGGGCCCAATGAGCAGTTCTTC. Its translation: CASSHRASGPNEQFF.

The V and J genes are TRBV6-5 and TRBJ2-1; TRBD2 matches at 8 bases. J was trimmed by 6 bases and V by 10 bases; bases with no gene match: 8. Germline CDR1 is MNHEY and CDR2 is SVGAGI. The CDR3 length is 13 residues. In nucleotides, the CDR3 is TGTGCCACCATCCGGGAGGGGGTCAATGAGCAGTTCTTC. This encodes CATIREGVNEQFF.

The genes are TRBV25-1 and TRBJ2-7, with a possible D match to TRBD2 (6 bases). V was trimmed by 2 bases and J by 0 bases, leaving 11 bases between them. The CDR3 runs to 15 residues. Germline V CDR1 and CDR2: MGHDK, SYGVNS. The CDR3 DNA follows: TGTGCCAGCAGTGAACCGGGGGAAATCTCCTACGAGCAGTACTTC. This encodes CASSEPGEISYEQYF.

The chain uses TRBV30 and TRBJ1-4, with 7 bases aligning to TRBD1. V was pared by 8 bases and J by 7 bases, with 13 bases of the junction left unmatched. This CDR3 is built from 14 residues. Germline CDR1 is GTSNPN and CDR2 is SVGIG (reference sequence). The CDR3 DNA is TGTGCCCTGTACCCACAGGGGAATTCTGAAAAACTGTTTTTT. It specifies CALYPQGNSEKLFF.

The CDR3 loop reads CAWTRRDRVYGYTF. For the CDR3, the DNA is TGTGCCTGGACACGCCGGGACAGAGTCTATGGCTACACCTTC. The V gene is TRBV30, the J gene TRBJ1-2, with 7 bases lining up with TRBD1. The CDR3 runs 14 residues. J gave up 4 bases and V 4 bases, and 9 bases lay outside the gene matches. Germline CDR1 and CDR2: GTSNPN and SVGIG (reference sequence).

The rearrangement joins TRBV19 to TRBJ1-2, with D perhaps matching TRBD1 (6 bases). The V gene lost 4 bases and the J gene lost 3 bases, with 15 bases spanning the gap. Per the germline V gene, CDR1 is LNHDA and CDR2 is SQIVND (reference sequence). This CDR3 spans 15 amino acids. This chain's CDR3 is CASSTPGGRYYGYTF. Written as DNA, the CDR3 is TGTGCCAGTAGTACCCCGGGGGGCAGGTACTATGGCTACACCTTC.

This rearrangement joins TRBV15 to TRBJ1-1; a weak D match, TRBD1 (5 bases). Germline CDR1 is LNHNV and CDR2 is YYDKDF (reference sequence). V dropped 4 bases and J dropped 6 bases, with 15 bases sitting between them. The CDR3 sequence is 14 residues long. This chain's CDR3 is CATSTSGGSPEAFF. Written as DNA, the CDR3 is TGTGCCACCAGCACGTCCGGGGGTTCGCCTGAAGCTTTCTTT.

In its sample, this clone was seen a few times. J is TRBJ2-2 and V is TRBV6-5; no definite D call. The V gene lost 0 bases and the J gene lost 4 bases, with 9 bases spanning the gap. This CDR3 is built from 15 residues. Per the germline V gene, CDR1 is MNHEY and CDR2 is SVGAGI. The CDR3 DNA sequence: TGTGCCAGCAGTTACTCGGTATTAGGCACCGGGGAGCTGTTTTTT. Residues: CASSYSVLGTGELFF.

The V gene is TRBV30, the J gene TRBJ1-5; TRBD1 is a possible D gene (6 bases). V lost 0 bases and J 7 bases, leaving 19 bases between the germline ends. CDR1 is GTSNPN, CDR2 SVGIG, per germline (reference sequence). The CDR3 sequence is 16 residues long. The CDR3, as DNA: TGTGCCTGGAGTGTTGGGCGGGTGTCTGGGGGCCAGCCCCAGCATTTT. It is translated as CAWSVGRVSGGQPQHF.